This T cell receptor (beta chain) was observed in a study of shared clonotypes between healthy human individuals. TCRdb's copy holds only in-frame clones and misses some; the assay was immunoSEQ multiplex PCR. The sample has under 2.5 million clones, roughly 92% seen once. General observations from the study: Depth of sequencing was expected to influence donor clonotype sharing.

This clone was seen more than once but under ten times. Antigen specificity is unknown. Germline loops: CDR1 SGHRS, CDR2 YFSETQ. The CDR3 is 13 residues long. V was clipped by 3 bases and J by 6 bases, with 10 bases between them. The sequenced material came from naive CD4+ T cells from PBMCs. Specified subset: CD45RA+ positively selected. The V call is TRBV5-1, the J call TRBJ1-5; D unresolved. The source of this sequence is a man aged 18 to 30 in good health. Some clones in this sample may be carry-over from other donors' samples. CDR3 protein: CASSSDPGQPQHF. The DNA of the CDR3 is TGCGCCAGCAGCTCTGACCCGGGTCAGCCCCAGCATTTT.